A single T cell receptor (beta chain) is shown here with its context. Its cognate antigen is unknown. The libraries of TRB cDNA were constructed through 5' RACE using UMI labels. From the 5' RACE reads, TCRdb lists one entry per CDR3 protein and no DNA. This listing includes roughly 130,000 distinct CDR3 sequences. This specimen belongs to a study of CXCR3-negative and CXCR3-positive naive CD8 T cells. Study summary: Some 150 million TRB reads were obtained in total, which works out to about 1.5 +/- 0.3 million per library. General study points: Compared with CXCR3-negative naive cells, CXCR3-positive naive cells showed more hydrophobic TRB CDR3s. Sequencing showed both naive subsets with comparably high diversity, and memory CD8+ cells much lower. The TRBV-TRBJ usage of naive CXCR3-negative and CXCR3-positive cells was similar, but that of memory cells differed.

This CDR3 has 15 residues. The chain uses TRBV12-3 or TRBV12-4 and TRBJ1-5; TCRdb outputs TRBD1, but without DNA this stays unchecked. The receptor was isolated from a human donor in good health. Some clones in this sample may be carry-over from other donors' samples. Sequences were obtained from naive CXCR3+ CD8+ T cells from blood. Subset of the sample: CD45RO-CCR7+CD27+CD95- naive CD8+ T cells expressing CXCR3 (TNR3+). CDR3 loop: CASSPPGTLNQPQHF.